This T cell receptor (beta chain) was profiled in a study of patients and donors after allogeneic stem cell transplantation. CDR3 length: 15 amino acids. Germline assignment: CDR1 LGHDT and CDR2 YNNKEL (reference sequence). Between the trimmed V and J ends, which lost 0 bases and 2 bases, there was a span of 8 bases. Using its own MiXCR run on the RT-PCR reads, TCRdb lists one record per CDR3 protein. There are some 880,000 distinct CDR3 sequences in the sample; 18% occur only once, and around 6% lies in the top ten. The TCR comes from a human donor who was either an allogeneic HSCT recipient or a stem cell or donor lymphocyte infusion donor (not recorded which). It is not recorded whose cells these are; they may come from a transplant donor. The chain combines TRBV3-1 with TRBJ2-1; no clear D. Sequenced: blood, either unsorted or a sorted T cell fraction (not recorded which). CDR3 coding DNA: TGTGCCAGCAGCCAAGATTATAGGGCCTACAATGAGCAGTTCTTC. Residues: CASSQDYRAYNEQFF.